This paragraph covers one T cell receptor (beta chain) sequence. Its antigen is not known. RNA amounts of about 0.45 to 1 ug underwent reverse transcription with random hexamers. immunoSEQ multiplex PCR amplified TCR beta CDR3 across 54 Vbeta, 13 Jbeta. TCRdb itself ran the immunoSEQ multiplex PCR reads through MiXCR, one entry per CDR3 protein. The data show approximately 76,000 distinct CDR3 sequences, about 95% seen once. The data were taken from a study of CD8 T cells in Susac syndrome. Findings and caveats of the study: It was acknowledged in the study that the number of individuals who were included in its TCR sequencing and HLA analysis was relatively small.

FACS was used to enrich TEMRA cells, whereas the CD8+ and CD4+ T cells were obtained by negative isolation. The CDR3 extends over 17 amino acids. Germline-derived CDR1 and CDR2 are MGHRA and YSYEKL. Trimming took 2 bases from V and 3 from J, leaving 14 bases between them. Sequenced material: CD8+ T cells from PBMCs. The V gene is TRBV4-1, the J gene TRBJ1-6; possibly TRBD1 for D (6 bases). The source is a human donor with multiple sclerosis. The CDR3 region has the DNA TGCGCCAGCAGCCAAAAACGGGGGGGCTACTATAATTCACCCCTCCACTTT. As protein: CASSQKRGGYYNSPLHF.